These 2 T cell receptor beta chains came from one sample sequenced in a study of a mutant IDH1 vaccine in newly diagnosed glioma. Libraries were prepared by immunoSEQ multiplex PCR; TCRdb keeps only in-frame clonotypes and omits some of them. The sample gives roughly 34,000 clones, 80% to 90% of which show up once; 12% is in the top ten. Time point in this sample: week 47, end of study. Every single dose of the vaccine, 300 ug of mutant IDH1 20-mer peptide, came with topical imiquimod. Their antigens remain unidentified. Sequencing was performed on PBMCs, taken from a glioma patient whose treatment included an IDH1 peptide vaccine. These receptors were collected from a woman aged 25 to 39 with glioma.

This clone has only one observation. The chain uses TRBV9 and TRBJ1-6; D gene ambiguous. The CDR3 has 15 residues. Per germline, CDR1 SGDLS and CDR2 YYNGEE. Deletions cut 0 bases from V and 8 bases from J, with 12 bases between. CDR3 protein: CASSVAVTRDSPLHF. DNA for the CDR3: TGTGCCAGCAGCGTAGCGGTTACACGGGATTCACCCCTCCACTTT.

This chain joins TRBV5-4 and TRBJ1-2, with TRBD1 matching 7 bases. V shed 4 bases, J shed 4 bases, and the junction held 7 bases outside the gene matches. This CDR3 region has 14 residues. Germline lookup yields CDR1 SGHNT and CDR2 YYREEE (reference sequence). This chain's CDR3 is CASSPRTGPYGYTF. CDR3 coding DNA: TGTGCCAGCAGCCCACGGACAGGACCCTATGGCTACACCTTC.